This entry lists 24 T cell receptor beta chains sequenced from one sample in a study of CD8 T cells in Susac syndrome. Random hexamers primed reverse transcription of roughly 0.5 to 1 ug RNA. TCRdb independently ran MiXCR on the immunoSEQ multiplex PCR reads; one entry per CDR3 protein. There are some 200,000 distinct CDR3 sequences in the sample; around 95% occur only once, and less than 0.2% lies in the top ten. Sequences were obtained from CD8+ T cells from PBMCs. The receptors were gathered from a human donor with Susac syndrome.

The rearrangement uses TRBV9 and TRBJ2-1; 11 positions match TRBD2. CDR3 size: 15 residues. Trimming at V came to 4 bases and at J to 6 bases, leaving 6 bases not matched to a gene. CDR1 SGDLS and CDR2 YYNGEE come from the germline V gene. This CDR3 reads CASSLSGGAGNEQFF. CDR3 nucleotide sequence: TGTGCCAGCAGCCTTAGCGGGGGGGCAGGCAATGAGCAGTTCTTC.

The chain links TRBV27 to TRBJ2-7; the D gene is possibly TRBD1 (6 bases). Germline loops: CDR1 MNHEY, CDR2 SMNVEV (reference sequence). The CDR3 has 12 residues. V dropped 3 bases and J dropped 5 bases, with 8 bases sitting between them. For the CDR3, the DNA is TGTGCCAGCAGTTTCAGGGGCCACGAGCAGTACTTC. This translates into CASSFRGHEQYF.

This clonotype was counted a few times. The chain uses TRBV30 and TRBJ2-7; 10 bases map to TRBD1. With 6 bases clipped from V and 2 bases from J, the junction kept 4 bases outside the gene matches. CDR1 and CDR2 from the germline V gene are GTSNPN and SVGIG (reference sequence). The CDR3 runs to 13 residues. CDR3 nucleotide sequence: TGTGCCTGTGGGACAGGGGAGGCCTACGAGCAGTACTTC. It specifies CACGTGEAYEQYF.

V usage is TRBV6-5 and J usage is TRBJ1-1; maybe TRBD1 (6 bases). The germline V gene encodes CDR1 MNHEY and CDR2 SVGAGI. Trimming shortened V by 4 bases and J by 2 bases, and 14 bases separated the two germline ends. This CDR3 contains 15 residues. This CDR3 is CASSLQQGNNTEAFF. CDR3 nucleotides: TGTGCCAGCAGTTTACAACAGGGAAATAACACTGAAGCTTTCTTT.

The chain uses TRBV4-1 and TRBJ2-7; 7 nucleotides agree with TRBD1. Germline values: CDR1 MGHRA, CDR2 YSYEKL. CDR3 length equals 13 residues. The J segment lost 3 bases and the V segment lost 3 bases, leaving 2 bases of the junction unmatched. CDR3: CASSQNRGYEQYF. The CDR3 DNA reads as TGCGCCAGCAGCCAGAACAGGGGCTACGAGCAGTACTTC.

The chain couples TRBV20-1 to TRBJ2-7; possible D gene TRBD1, 6 bases. This CDR3 comprises 15 residues. The V and J ends lost 1 base and 2 bases respectively, with 15 bases between them. Germline V CDR1 and CDR2: DFQATT, SNEGSKA (reference sequence). The CDR3 loop is CSARGRGRRTYEQYF. The DNA for the CDR3 is TGCAGTGCTAGAGGCAGGGGCCGGAGGACCTACGAGCAGTACTTC.

The rearrangement links TRBV12-5 to TRBJ2-1; 9 bases line up with TRBD2. This CDR3 is built from 15 residues. Germline V gives CDR1 LGHNT, CDR2 FRNRAP. Trimming removed 4 bases from V and 5 bases from J; junction bases left unmatched: 6. The CDR3 region is CASGSSGRRNNEQFF. Written as DNA, the CDR3 is TGTGCTAGTGGTTCCAGCGGGAGGAGGAACAATGAGCAGTTCTTC.

This sequence joins TRBV2 and TRBJ2-7, with 11 bases lining up with TRBD1. Per germline, CDR1 SNHLY and CDR2 FYNNEI. The ends lost 3 bases at V and 2 bases at J; junction bases unmatched: 6. The CDR3 spans 16 residues. The CDR3 spells CASSEWGQGGAYEQYF. The CDR3 nucleotides are TGTGCCAGCAGTGAGTGGGGACAGGGGGGCGCCTACGAGCAGTACTTC.

The CDR3 DNA sequence: TGTGCCAGCAGTTCCGGGACAGGGGCGGTCGAGCAGTACTTC. Protein: CASSSGTGAVEQYF. This chain joins TRBV6-5 and TRBJ2-7, with 10 bases lining up with TRBD1. Germline CDR1 and CDR2: MNHEY and SVGAGI. V gave up 4 bases and J gave up 6 bases; unmatched junction bases: 6. The CDR3 runs to 14 residues.

The V call is TRBV20-1, the J call TRBJ2-5; TRBD1 matches 8 bases. The V gene end was trimmed by 7 bases and the J gene end by 5 bases; junction bases not matched to a gene: 12. The V gene's germline CDR1 is DFQATT and CDR2 SNEGSKA (reference sequence). The CDR3 has 14 amino acids. The CDR3 nucleotides read TGCAGTGATCCCAAGACAGGGGCACGGGAGACCCAGTACTTC. This sequence encodes CSDPKTGARETQYF.

This chain's CDR3 is CSVRQGASYEQYF. In nucleotides, the CDR3 is TGCAGCGTTAGACAGGGGGCTAGCTACGAGCAGTACTTC. This chain uses TRBV29-1 with TRBJ2-7; 10 nucleotides agree with TRBD1. Germline trimming cut 5 bases from V and 3 bases from J; bases unmatched to any gene: 4. This CDR3 contains 13 residues. Germline V gene sequence: CDR1 SQVTM, CDR2 ANQGSEA.

This clonotype was seen only once. V usage is TRBV3-1 and J usage is TRBJ2-2; 7 positions agree with TRBD2. The J segment lost 5 bases and the V segment lost 6 bases, leaving 3 bases of the junction unmatched. The germline V gene has CDR1 LGHDT and CDR2 YNNKEL (reference sequence). This CDR3 comprises 13 residues. The CDR3 coding sequence is TGTGCCAGCAGAATCGGGAGGACCGGGGAGCTGTTTTTT. Amino acids: CASRIGRTGELFF. Variable domain in full (rest from reference TRBV3-1 and TRBJ2-2): DTAVSQTPKYLVTQMGNDKSIKCEQNLGHDTMYWYKQDSKKFLKIMFSYNNKELIINETVPNRFSPKSPDKAHLNLHINSLELGDSAVYFCASRIGRTGELFFGEGSRLTVL.

V and J are TRBV2 and TRBJ2-7, with unresolved D. CDR3 length: 13 residues. Germline CDR1 is SNHLY and CDR2 is FYNNEI. V lost 8 bases and J lost 4, with 15 bases in between. The CDR3 bases are TGTGCCAGCTTCCTGACGGCCGGTTACGAGCAGTACTTC. Its translation: CASFLTAGYEQYF. Full variable domain (missing parts from reference TRBV2 and TRBJ2-7): EPEVTQTPSHQVTQMGQEVILRCVPISNHLYFYWYRQILGQKVEFLVSFYNNEISEKSEIFDDQFSVERPDGSNFTLKIRSTKLEDSAMYFCASFLTAGYEQYFGPGTRLTVT.

This chain connects TRBV28 to TRBJ2-7; D is possibly TRBD1 (6 bases). Germline V gene sequence: CDR1 MDHEN, CDR2 SYDVKM. This CDR3 spans 18 amino acids. V gave up 5 bases and J gave up 0 bases, with 23 bases separating them. CDR3 nucleotides: TGTGCCAGCAGTCTTAAGGCTCGTGGACAGCGAAGCTCCTACGAGCAGTACTTC. Its protein is CASSLKARGQRSSYEQYF.

This chain links TRBV7-8 with TRBJ2-7; perhaps TRBD2 as D (6 bases). The V end was cut by 2 bases, the J end by 5 bases, with 16 bases between. This CDR3 region has 15 residues. CDR1 SGHVS and CDR2 FQNEAQ come from the germline V gene. The CDR3 coding sequence is TGTGCCAGCAGCTTATCACTAGCTAGTACTCACGAGCAGTACTTC. This codes for CASSLSLASTHEQYF. Full variable domain (outside the CDR3, taken from reference TRBV7-8 and TRBJ2-7): GAGVSQSPRYKVAKRGQDVALRCDPISGHVSLFWYQQALGQGPEFLTYFQNEAQLDKSGLPSDRFFAERPEGSVSTLKIQRTQQEDSAVYLCASSLSLASTHEQYFGPGTRLTVT.

The chain uses TRBV11-2 and TRBJ1-2; 7 bases are shared with TRBD1. There are 14 residues in the CDR3. Germline CDR1 SGHAT, CDR2 FQNNGV. V shed 5 bases, J shed 4 bases, and the junction held 7 bases outside the gene matches. The CDR3 reads CASSDGGDSYGYTF. The CDR3 bases are TGTGCCAGCAGCGATGGAGGGGACAGCTATGGCTACACCTTC.

This sequence joins TRBV10-3 and TRBJ2-7; the match to TRBD1 covers 10 bases. Per germline, CDR1 ENHRY and CDR2 SYGVKD. The CDR3 runs 16 residues. V shed 4 bases, J shed 2 bases, and the junction held 8 bases outside the gene matches. CDR3 sequence reads: CAISVGLGQGAYEQYF. Written as DNA, the CDR3 is TGTGCCATCAGTGTTGGGTTAGGACAGGGGGCCTACGAGCAGTACTTC.

The chain employs TRBV4-1 and TRBJ2-1; D not resolved. This CDR3 spans 18 amino acids. Looked up from germline, CDR1 is MGHRA and CDR2 is YSYEKL. Trimming removed 1 base from V and 0 bases from J, with 16 bases in between. For the CDR3, the DNA is TGCGCCAGCAGCCAAGGTCTTCCAGGACCCGGCTCCTACAATGAGCAGTTCTTC. It yields the protein CASSQGLPGPGSYNEQFF.

The chain links TRBV20-1 to TRBJ2-7; 7 positions agree with TRBD1. The CDR3 contains 12 residues. V lost 2 bases and J lost 5; bases outside the gene matches: 3. Germline values: CDR1 DFQATT, CDR2 SNEGSKA (reference sequence). CDR3 in DNA: TGCAGTGCTAGAACGACAGGGAACGAGCAGTACTTC. Its translation is CSARTTGNEQYF.

The chain combines TRBV15 with TRBJ2-7; D gene ambiguous. The germline V gene encodes CDR1 LNHNV and CDR2 YYDKDF (reference sequence). The CDR3 has 13 amino acids. Trimming left V 7 bases short and J 3 bases short, with 13 bases between. The CDR3 loop is CATTQARGYEQYF. In DNA form, the CDR3 reads TGTGCCACCACTCAAGCCAGAGGCTACGAGCAGTACTTC.

The chain is built from TRBV13 and TRBJ2-1, with TRBD2 identical over 7 bases. CDR3 size: 14 residues. CDR1 and CDR2 (germline): PRHDT, FYEKMQ (reference sequence). J was trimmed by 5 bases and V by 3 bases; bases with no gene match: 4. The DNA for the CDR3 is TGTGCCAGCAGCTTTCGGGGGACTAACAATGAGCAGTTCTTC. It specifies CASSFRGTNNEQFF.

The chain joins TRBV5-4 to TRBJ2-1; 9 bases agree with TRBD2. Germline V lookup: CDR1 SGHNT, CDR2 YYREEE (reference sequence). The CDR3 length is 17 residues. Trimming cost V 1 base and J 4 bases; bases outside gene matches: 9. CDR3 DNA: TGTGCCAGCAGCTTGAGAAGAGCGGGGGGCGTATACAATGAGCAGTTCTTC. Translating gives CASSLRRAGGVYNEQFF.

This rearrangement joins TRBV20-1 to TRBJ2-2, with 12 bases lining up with TRBD2. This CDR3 is 18 amino acids long. Germline loops: CDR1 DFQATT, CDR2 SNEGSKA (reference sequence). V lost 5 bases and J lost 6; bases outside the gene matches: 16. The DNA for the CDR3 is TGCAGTGCTCCCGGACAGGGAACAACTAGCGGGAGGCCCGGGGAGCTGTTTTTT. It yields the protein CSAPGQGTTSGRPGELFF.

The J gene is TRBJ1-3, the V gene TRBV7-9; no clear D. The CDR3 sequence is 15 residues long. Per germline, CDR1 SEHNR and CDR2 FQNEAQ (reference sequence). Trimming cost V 3 bases and J 4 bases, with 13 bases left between them. Written as DNA, the CDR3 is TGTGCCAGCAGCTTGGCCCTCGGGGAAGGAAACACCATATATTTT. The encoded protein is CASSLALGEGNTIYF. Combining the CDR3 with reference TRBV7-9 and TRBJ1-3 gives the whole variable domain DTGVSQNPRHKITKRGQNVTFRCDPISEHNRLYWYRQTLGQGPEFLTYFQNEAQLEKSRLLSDRFSAERPKGSFSTLEIQRTEQGDSAMYLCASSLALGEGNTIYFGEGSWLTVV.